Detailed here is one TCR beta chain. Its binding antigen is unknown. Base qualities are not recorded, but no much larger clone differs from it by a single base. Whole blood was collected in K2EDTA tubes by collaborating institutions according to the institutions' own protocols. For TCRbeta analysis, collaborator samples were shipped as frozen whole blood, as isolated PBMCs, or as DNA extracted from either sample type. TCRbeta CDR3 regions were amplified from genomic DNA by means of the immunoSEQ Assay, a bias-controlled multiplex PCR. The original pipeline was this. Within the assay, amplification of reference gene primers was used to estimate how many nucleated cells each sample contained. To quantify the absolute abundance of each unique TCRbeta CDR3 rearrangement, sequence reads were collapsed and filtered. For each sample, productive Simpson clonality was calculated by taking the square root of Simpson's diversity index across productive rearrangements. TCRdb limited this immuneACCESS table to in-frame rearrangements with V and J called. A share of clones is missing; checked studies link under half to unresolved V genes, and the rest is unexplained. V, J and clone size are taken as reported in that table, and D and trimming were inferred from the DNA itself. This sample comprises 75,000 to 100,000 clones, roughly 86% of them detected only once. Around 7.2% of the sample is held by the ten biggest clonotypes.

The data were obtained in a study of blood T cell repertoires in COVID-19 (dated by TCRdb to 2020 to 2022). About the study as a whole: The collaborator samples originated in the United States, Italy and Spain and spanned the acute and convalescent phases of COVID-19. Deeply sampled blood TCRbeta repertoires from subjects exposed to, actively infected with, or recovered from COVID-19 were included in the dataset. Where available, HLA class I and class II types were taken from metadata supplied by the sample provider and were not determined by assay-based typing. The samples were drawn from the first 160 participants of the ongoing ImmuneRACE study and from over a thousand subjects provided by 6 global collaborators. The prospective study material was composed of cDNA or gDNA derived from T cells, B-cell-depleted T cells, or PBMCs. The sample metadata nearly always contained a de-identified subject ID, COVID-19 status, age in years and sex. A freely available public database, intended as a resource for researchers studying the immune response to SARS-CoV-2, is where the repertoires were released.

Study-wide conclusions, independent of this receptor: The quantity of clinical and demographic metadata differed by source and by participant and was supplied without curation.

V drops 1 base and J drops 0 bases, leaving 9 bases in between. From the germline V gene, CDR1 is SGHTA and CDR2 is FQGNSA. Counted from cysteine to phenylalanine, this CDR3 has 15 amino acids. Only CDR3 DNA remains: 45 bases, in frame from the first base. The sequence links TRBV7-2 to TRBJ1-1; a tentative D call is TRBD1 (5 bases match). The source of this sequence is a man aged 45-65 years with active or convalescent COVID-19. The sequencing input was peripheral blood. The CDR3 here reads CASSLDQGLNTEAFF. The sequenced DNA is TGTGCCAGCAGCTTAGACCAGGGTCTGAACACTGAAGCTTTCTTT.